This TCR beta chain was identified during a study of shared clonotypes between healthy human individuals. Study details: Each donor contributed plates that comprised three CD4 naive, three CD4 memory, two CD8 naive and one CD8 memory. Points from the study as a whole: An effect of sequencing depth on clonotype sharing among donors was expected. Sorted-subset samples were not fully sequenced, rarefaction indicated. In four donors, approximately 5% of naive CD4 clonotypes appeared in common.

Trimming took off 5 bases at V and 3 bases at J, with 17 bases between the two ends. The CDR3 runs to 15 residues. CDR1 SGHNT and CDR2 YENEEA come from the germline V gene. Only in-frame clones appear in the TCRdb table, and some are missing; sequencing was by immunoSEQ multiplex PCR. Seen here are some 1,600,000 clones, 95% to 99% observed once, and the top ten hold roughly 0.4%. Concerning this clone itself: Its specificity is not known.

Input material: naive CD4+ T cells sorted from blood. Subset noted: CD45RA+ positively selected. J is TRBJ2-7 and V is TRBV11-3; TRBD2 is a possible D gene (7 bases). This sequence originates from a man aged 25 to 45 in good health. CDR3 DNA sequence: TGTGCCAGCAGCCCCGGAGGGGGGGCAAGCTACGAGCAGTACTTC. This encodes CASSPGGGASYEQYF.